The T cell receptor (beta chain) under discussion was sequenced for a study of blood T cell repertoires in COVID-19. Across the whole study: From T cells, B-cell-depleted T cells, or PBMCs came the material, which was cDNA or gDNA.

Generated by immunoSEQ multiplex PCR, the TCRdb table keeps only in-frame clones and is missing some. Of approximately 350,000 clones listed, around 83% are singletons. V lost 3 bases to trimming and J lost 6 bases; unmatched junction nucleotides: 3. CDR1 and CDR2 from the germline V gene are LNHDA and SQIVND (reference sequence). CDR3 length equals 13 residues. The chain combines TRBV19 with TRBJ1-2; 8 positions match TRBD1. This clonotype originated in a woman between 50 and 59 years old who had recovered from COVID-19. Sequencing used PBMCs or T cells enriched from blood (not recorded which). The CDR3 loop is CASSIRTGNGYTF. CDR3 DNA: TGTGCCAGTAGTATTAGGACAGGGAATGGCTACACCTTC.